This record looks at one T cell receptor beta chain sequence and its context. Its antigen is not known. This CDR3 is 14 amino acids long. V was pared by 4 bases and J by 6 bases, with 9 bases of the junction left unmatched. In germline, CDR1 is SGHRS, CDR2 YFSETQ. This sample was included in a study of T-cell reconstitution after alpha-beta-depleted transplantation in children. The study's findings and limits: It was newly produced T cells that mostly accounted for T-cell counts and diversity one year after transplant. Alpha-beta T cells about two months after transplant reportedly derived from several hundred expanded graft clones.

Using unique molecular identifiers, the investigators prepared the TCRbeta library. TCRdb ran MiXCR on the PCR reads and lists one entry per CDR3 protein. The sample contains approximately 97,000 distinct CDR3 sequences, under 7% of which appear only once. The origin of this receptor is a female patient aged 2-15 years who had a stem cell transplant for Fanconi anemia, so the T cells may come from the graft donor. J is TRBJ2-5 and V is TRBV5-1; 7 bases agree with TRBD1. Sequencing used PBMCs, mostly from graft donor cells, obtained 60 days after TCRalphabeta/CD19-depleted stem cell transplant. The CDR3 sequence is CASSPPDRLKTQYF. The CDR3 region has the DNA TGCGCCAGCAGCCCTCCGGACAGGTTAAAGACCCAGTACTTC.